The clone carrying this T cell receptor beta chain is a singleton in its sample. The antigen remains undetermined. Assay used: immunoSEQ multiplex PCR; TCRdb lists only in-frame clones, some missing. The sample shows 150,000 to 170,000 clones, 85% to 90% of them seen only once. The sample comes from a study of cytomegalovirus exposure and HLA in healthy donors. Study-level information: Per a later analysis, the roughly 670 first-cohort and under 150 validation repertoires shared one platform.

The CDR3 is 15 amino acids. From germline, CDR1 is MNHEY and CDR2 SVGAGI. V lost 10 bases, J lost 2 bases, and 10 bases stayed unmatched. Study-level results: In vitro confirmation showed three CMV-associated chains to be CMV antigen specific.

The chain recombines TRBV6-5 with TRBJ2-3, with 9 bases fitting TRBD2. Sequencing was carried out using PBMCs. The receptor's source is a human donor in good health. CDR3 loop: CATPNSGSLTDTQYF. The DNA of the CDR3 is TGTGCCACCCCGAATAGCGGGAGTCTCACAGATACGCAGTATTTT.